This T cell receptor (beta chain) was observed in a study of T cell changes during pregnancy in multiple sclerosis. Assay used: immunoSEQ multiplex PCR; TCRdb lists only in-frame clones, some missing. The table has tens of thousands of clones, approximately 88% seen once. The germline CDR1 and CDR2 sequences are SNHLY and FYNNEI. The trim removed 7 bases at V and 2 bases at J, leaving 3 bases unmatched. There are 15 residues in the CDR3. The clonotype originates from a female donor in good health, enrolled as a control in a pregnancy study. This chain joins TRBV2 and TRBJ2-7; TRBD2 matches at 15 bases. Specimen: peripheral blood, collected in the first trimester of pregnancy. CDR3 coding DNA: TGTGCCAGCACCAGGACTAGCGGGGGGGCCTACGAGCAGTACTTC. This codes for CASTRTSGGAYEQYF.